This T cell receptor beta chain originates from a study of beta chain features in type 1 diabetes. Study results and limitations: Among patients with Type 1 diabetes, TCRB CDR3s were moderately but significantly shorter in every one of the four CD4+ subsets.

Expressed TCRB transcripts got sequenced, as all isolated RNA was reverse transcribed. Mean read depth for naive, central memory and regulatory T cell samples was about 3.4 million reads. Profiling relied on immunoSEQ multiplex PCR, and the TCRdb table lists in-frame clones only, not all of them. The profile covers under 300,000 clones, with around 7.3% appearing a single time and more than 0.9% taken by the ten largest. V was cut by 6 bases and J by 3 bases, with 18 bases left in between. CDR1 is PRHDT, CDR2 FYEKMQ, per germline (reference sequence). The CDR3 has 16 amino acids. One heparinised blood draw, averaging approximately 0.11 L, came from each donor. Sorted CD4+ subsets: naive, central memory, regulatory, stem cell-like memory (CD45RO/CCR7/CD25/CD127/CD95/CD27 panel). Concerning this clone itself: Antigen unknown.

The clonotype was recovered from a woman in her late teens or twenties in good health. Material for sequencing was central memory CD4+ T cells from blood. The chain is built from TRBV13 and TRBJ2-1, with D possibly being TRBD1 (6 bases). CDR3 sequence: CASRTHRELIYNEQFF. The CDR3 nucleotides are TGTGCCAGCAGAACCCACAGGGAACTGATCTACAATGAGCAGTTCTTC.